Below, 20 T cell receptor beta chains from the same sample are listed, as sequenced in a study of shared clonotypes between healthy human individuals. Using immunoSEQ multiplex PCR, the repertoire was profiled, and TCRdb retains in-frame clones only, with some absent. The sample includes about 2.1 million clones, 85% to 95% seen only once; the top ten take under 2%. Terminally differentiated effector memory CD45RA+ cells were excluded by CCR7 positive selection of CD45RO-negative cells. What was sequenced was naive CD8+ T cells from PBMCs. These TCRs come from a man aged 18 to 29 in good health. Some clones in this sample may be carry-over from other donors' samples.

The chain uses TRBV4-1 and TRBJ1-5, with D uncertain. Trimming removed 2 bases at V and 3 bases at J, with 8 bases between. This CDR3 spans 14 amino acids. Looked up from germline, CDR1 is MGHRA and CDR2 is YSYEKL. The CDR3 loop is CASSQWGVNQPQHF. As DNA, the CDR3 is TGCGCCAGCAGCCAATGGGGAGTCAATCAGCCCCAGCATTTT.

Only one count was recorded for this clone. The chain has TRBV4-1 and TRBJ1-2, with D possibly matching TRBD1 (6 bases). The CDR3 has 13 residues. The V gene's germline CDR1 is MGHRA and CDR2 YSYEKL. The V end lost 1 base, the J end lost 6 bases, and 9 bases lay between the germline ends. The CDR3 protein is CASSQVGANGYTF. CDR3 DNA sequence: TGCGCCAGCAGCCAAGTGGGGGCCAATGGCTACACCTTC.

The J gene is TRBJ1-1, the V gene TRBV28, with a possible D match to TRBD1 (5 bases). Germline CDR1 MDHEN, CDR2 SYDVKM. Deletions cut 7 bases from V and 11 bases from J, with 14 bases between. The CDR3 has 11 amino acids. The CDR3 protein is CASTWGVLAFF. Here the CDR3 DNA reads TGTGCCAGCACCTGGGGGGTTCTTGCTTTCTTT.

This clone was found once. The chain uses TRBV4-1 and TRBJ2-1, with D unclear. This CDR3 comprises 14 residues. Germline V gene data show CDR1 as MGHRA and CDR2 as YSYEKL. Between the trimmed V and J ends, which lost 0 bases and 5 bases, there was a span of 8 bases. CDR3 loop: CASSQDWRNNEQFF. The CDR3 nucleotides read TGCGCCAGCAGCCAAGATTGGCGGAACAATGAGCAGTTCTTC.

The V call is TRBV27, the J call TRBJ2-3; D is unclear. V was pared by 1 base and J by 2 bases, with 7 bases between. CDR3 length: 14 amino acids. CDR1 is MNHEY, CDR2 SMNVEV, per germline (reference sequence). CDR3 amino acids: CASSLLGYTDTQYF. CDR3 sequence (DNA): TGTGCCAGCAGTTTATTGGGATACACAGATACGCAGTATTTT.

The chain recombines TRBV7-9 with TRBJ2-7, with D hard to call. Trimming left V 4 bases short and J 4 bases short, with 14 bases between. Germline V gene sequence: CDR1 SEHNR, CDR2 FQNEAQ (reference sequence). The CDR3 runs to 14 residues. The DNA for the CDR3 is TGTGCCAGCAGCTCAAACAGCGAGGAGTACGAGCAGTACTTC. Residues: CASSSNSEEYEQYF.

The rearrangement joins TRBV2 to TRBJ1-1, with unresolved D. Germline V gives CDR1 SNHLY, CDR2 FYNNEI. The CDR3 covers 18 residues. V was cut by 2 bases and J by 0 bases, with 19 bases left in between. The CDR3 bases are TGTGCCAGCAGTGAATTGAATCCCCAGGAGGGCATGAACACTGAAGCTTTCTTT. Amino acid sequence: CASSELNPQEGMNTEAFF.

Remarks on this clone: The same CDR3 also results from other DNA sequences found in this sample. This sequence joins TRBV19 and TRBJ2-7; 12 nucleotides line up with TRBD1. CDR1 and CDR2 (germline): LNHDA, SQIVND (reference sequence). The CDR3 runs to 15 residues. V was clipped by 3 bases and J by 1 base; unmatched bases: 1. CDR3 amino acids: CASSMGQGASYEQYF. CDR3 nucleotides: TGTGCCAGTAGTATGGGACAGGGGGCATCCTACGAGCAGTACTTC. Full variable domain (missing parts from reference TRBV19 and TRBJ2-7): DGGITQSPKYLFRKEGQNVTLSCEQNLNHDAMYWYRQDPGQGLRLIYYSQIVNDFQKGDIAEGYSVSREKKESFPLTVTSAQKNPTAFYLCASSMGQGASYEQYFGPGTRLTVT.

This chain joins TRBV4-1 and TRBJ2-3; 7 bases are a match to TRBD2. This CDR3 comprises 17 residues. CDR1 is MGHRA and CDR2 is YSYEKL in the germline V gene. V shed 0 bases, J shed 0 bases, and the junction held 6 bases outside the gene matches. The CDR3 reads CASSQDVRGGSTDTQYF. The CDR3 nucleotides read TGCGCCAGCAGCCAAGATGTCCGCGGGGGTAGCACAGATACGCAGTATTTT.

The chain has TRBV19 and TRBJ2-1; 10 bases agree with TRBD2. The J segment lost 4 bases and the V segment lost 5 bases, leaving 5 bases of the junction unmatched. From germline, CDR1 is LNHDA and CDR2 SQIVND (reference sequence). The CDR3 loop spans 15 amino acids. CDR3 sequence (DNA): TGTGCCAGTAGTGAGACTAGCGGGCCGTACAATGAGCAGTTCTTC. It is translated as CASSETSGPYNEQFF.

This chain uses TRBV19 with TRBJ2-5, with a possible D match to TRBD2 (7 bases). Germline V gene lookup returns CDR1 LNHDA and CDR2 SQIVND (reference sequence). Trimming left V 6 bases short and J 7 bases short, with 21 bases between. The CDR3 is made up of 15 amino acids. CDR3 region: CASRGGGLQGWTQYF. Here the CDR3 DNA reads TGTGCCAGTAGAGGGGGGGGCTTACAGGGTTGGACCCAGTACTTC.

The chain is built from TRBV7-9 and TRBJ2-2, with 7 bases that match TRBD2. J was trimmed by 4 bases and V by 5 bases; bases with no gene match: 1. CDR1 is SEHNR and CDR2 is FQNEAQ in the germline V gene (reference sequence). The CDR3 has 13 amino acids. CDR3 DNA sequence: TGTGCCAGCAGCACGGGGGGCACCGGGGAGCTGTTTTTT. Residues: CASSTGGTGELFF.

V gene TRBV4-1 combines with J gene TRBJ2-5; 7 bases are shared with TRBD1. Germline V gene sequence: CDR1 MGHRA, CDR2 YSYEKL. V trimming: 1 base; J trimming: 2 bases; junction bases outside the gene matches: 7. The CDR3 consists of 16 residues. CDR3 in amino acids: CASSQGSRTGQETQYF. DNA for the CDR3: TGCGCCAGCAGCCAAGGCTCAAGGACAGGACAAGAGACCCAGTACTTC.

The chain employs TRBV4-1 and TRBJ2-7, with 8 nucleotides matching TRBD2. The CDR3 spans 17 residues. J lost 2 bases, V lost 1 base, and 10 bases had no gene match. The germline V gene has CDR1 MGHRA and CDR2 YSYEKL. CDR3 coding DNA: TGCGCCAGCAGCCAAGTTACTACTAGCGGTACCCCCTACGAGCAGTACTTC. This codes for CASSQVTTSGTPYEQYF.

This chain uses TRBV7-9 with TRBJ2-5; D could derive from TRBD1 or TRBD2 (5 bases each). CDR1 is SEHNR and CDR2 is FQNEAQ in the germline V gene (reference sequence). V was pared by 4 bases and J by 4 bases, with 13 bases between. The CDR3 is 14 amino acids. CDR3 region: CASSSWGFGETQYF. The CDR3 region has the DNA TGTGCCAGCAGCTCCTGGGGGTTTGGAGAGACCCAGTACTTC.

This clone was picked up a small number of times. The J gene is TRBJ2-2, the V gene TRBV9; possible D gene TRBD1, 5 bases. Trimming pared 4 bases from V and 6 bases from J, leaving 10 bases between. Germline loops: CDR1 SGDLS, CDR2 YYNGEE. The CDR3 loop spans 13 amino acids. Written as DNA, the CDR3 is TGTGCCAGCAGCTCGACAGTGGCCGGGGAGCTGTTTTTT. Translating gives CASSSTVAGELFF.

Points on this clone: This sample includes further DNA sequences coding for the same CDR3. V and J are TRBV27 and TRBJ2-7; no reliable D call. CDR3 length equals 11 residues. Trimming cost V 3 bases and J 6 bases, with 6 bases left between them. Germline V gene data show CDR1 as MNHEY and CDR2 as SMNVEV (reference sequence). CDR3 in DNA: TGTGCCAGCAGTTTTGCCGGCGAGCAGTACTTC. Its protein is CASSFAGEQYF.

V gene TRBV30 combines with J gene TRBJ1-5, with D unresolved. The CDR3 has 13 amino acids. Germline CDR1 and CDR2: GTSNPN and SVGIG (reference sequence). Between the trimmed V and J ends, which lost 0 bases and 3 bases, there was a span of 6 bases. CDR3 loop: CAWSVMVNQPQHF. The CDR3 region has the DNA TGTGCCTGGAGTGTAATGGTCAATCAGCCCCAGCATTTT.

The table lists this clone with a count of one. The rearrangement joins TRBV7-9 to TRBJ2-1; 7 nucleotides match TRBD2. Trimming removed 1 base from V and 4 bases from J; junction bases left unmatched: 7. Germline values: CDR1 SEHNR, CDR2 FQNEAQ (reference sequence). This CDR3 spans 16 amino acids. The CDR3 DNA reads TGTGCCAGCAGCTTAGAACCTAGCGGAGAGTACAATGAGCAGTTCTTC. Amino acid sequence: CASSLEPSGEYNEQFF.

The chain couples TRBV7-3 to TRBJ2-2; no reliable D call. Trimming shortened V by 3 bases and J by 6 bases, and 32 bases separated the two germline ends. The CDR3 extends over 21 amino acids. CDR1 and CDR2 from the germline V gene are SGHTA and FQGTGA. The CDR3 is CASSLLNGVPRIHDFPGELFF. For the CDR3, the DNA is TGTGCCAGCAGCTTGCTCAATGGGGTGCCGCGGATCCACGATTTCCCCGGGGAGCTGTTTTTT.